The subject of this entry is one T cell receptor (beta chain). Measured with immunoSEQ multiplex PCR; TCRdb has only the in-frame clones, and not every one. The profile covers about 73,000 clones, with 90% to 95% appearing a single time and around 4.6% taken by the ten largest. Germline CDR1 is SEHNR and CDR2 is FQNEAQ (reference sequence). This CDR3 is built from 14 residues. Trimming removed 5 bases from V and 6 bases from J, with 16 bases in between. The data belong to a study of technical replicates of blood from a few donors. Sample: PBMCs. This TCR was recovered from a human donor in good health. Some clones in this sample may be carry-over from other donors' samples. The chain uses TRBV7-9 and TRBJ1-1, with D possibly being TRBD1 (6 bases). DNA for the CDR3: TGTGCCAGCAGCCTCGGGGGGGGCGTTTCTGAAGCTTTCTTT. Translating it yields CASSLGGGVSEAFF.